A single sample gave rise to the 8 T cell receptor beta chains below, sequenced in a study of T cell responses to AZD1222 COVID-19 vaccine. TCRdb keeps only in-frame clones here, not all; method: immunoSEQ multiplex PCR. The table records approximately 170,000 clones, 80% to 90% of them present only once. The sample consisted of peripheral blood, taken on day 0 of AZD1222 vaccination. All receptors derive from an adult in good health.

This clone came up once. This chain joins TRBV5-1 and TRBJ2-2, with 7 bases aligning to TRBD2. CDR3 size: 18 residues. V lost 4 bases to trimming and J lost 1 base; unmatched junction nucleotides: 13. Germline V CDR1 and CDR2: SGHRS, YFSETQ. The CDR3 nucleotides are TGCGCCAGCAGCCGGGCCGGCGGGGGAGATATGAACACCGGGGAGCTGTTTTTT. Translated, it gives CASSRAGGGDMNTGELFF.

This clone was seen just once. The chain couples TRBV7-9 to TRBJ1-6; D is perhaps TRBD1 (5 bases). Germline V gives CDR1 SEHNR, CDR2 FQNEAQ (reference sequence). Trimming pared 4 bases from V and 8 bases from J, leaving 15 bases between. The CDR3 extends over 15 amino acids. The CDR3 reads CASSSQETDYSPLHF. CDR3 bases: TGTGCCAGCAGCTCACAAGAGACAGATTATTCACCCCTCCACTTT.

V is TRBV25-1 and J is TRBJ2-2; D is perhaps TRBD1 or TRBD2 (5 bases each). The CDR3 is 16 residues long. Germline CDR1 reads MGHDK; CDR2 reads SYGVNS. With 8 bases removed from V and 0 bases from J, the gap between germline ends came to 16 bases. DNA for the CDR3: TGTGCCAGCCAGAACCTTGGGGGTTCGAACACCGGGGAGCTGTTTTTT. It is translated as CASQNLGGSNTGELFF.

The chain joins TRBV19 to TRBJ1-4; D gene ambiguous. The CDR3 is 14 residues long. Germline V gene lookup returns CDR1 LNHDA and CDR2 SQIVND (reference sequence). V lost 6 bases and J 0 bases, leaving 8 bases between the germline ends. The DNA of the CDR3 is TGTGCCAGTAGCCAGACCGCAACTAATGAAAAACTGTTTTTT. This gives the protein CASSQTATNEKLFF.

This clone was observed a single time. The gene calls are TRBV30 and TRBJ2-3; 16 bases map to TRBD2. Trimming took 8 bases from V and 3 from J; bases not matched to a gene: 14. The germline gives CDR1 GTSNPN, CDR2 SVGIG (reference sequence). The CDR3 extends over 18 amino acids. CDR3 sequence: CARAISGTSGGATDTQYF. In nucleotides, the CDR3 is TGTGCCAGGGCTATCTCCGGGACTAGCGGGGGGGCAACAGATACGCAGTATTTT. Together with reference TRBV30 and TRBJ2-3, the CDR3 gives the full variable domain: SQTIHQWPATLVQPVGSPLSLECTVEGTSNPNLYWYRQAAGRGLQLLFYSVGIGQISSEVPQNLSASRPQDRQFILSSKKLLLSDSGFYLCARAISGTSGGATDTQYFGPGTRLTVL.

The chain uses TRBV5-5 and TRBJ1-1; maybe TRBD1 (5 bases). Germline CDR1 is SGHKS and CDR2 is YYEKEE (reference sequence). The CDR3 extends over 13 amino acids. V was cut by 3 bases and J by 4 bases, with 10 bases left in between. The CDR3 region has the DNA TGTGCCAGCAGCTCCCGGGGGGGCACTGAAGCTTTCTTT. This translates into CASSSRGGTEAFF.

This chain links TRBV10-3 with TRBJ1-1, with D possibly being TRBD1 (5 bases). Germline CDR1 reads ENHRY; CDR2 reads SYGVKD. Trimming cost V 8 bases and J 3 bases, with 13 bases left between them. CDR3 length equals 13 residues. CDR3 sequence reads: CAIRGAGDTEAFF. Written as DNA, the CDR3 is TGTGCCATCCGGGGCGCTGGGGACACTGAAGCTTTCTTT.

This chain connects TRBV5-1 to TRBJ2-7; D is undetermined. The V and J ends lost 0 bases and 0 bases respectively, with 7 bases between them. CDR1 and CDR2 from the germline V gene are SGHRS and YFSETQ. The CDR3 runs 14 residues. CDR3 residues: CASSLVEGSYEQYV. The CDR3 DNA reads as TGCGCCAGCAGCTTGGTGGAAGGCTCCTACGAGCAGTACGTC.